The 23 T cell receptor beta chains below come from one sample, sequenced in a study of control samples from healthy donors and cancer patients. Profiling relied on immunoSEQ multiplex PCR, and the TCRdb table lists in-frame clones only, not all of them. The table shows 150,000 to 200,000 clones, with around 91% occurring only once. The specimen was blood. These receptors were collected from a woman younger than 45 in good health.

The rearrangement joins TRBV3-1 (or the pseudogene TRBV3-2) to TRBJ2-7; no clear D. This CDR3 region has 10 residues. In germline, CDR1 is LGHDT, CDR2 YNNKEL (reference sequence). V was trimmed by 8 bases and J by 4 bases, leaving 6 bases between them. The CDR3 protein is CASGRYEQYF. CDR3 nucleotides: TGTGCCAGCGGACGGTACGAGCAGTACTTC.

V usage is TRBV6-1 and J usage is TRBJ1-6; TRBD1 matches 9 bases. The CDR3 is 15 residues long. The germline CDR1 and CDR2 sequences are MNHNS and SASEGT. V dropped 1 base and J dropped 6; count of bases not matched to a gene: 1. The CDR3 sequence is CASSEETGGNSPLHF. The CDR3 nucleotides read TGTGCCAGCAGTGAAGAGACAGGGGGTAATTCACCCCTCCACTTT.

V usage is TRBV4-2 and J usage is TRBJ2-7; D uncertain. Germline V lookup: CDR1 LGHNA, CDR2 YNFKEQ. The CDR3 totals 12 residues. Trimming left V 1 base short and J 2 bases short, with 3 bases between. CDR3 nucleotides: TGTGCCAGCAGCCAAGCCCCCTACGAGCAGTACTTC. Protein: CASSQAPYEQYF.

This chain links TRBV10-3 with TRBJ1-5; D may be TRBD1 (6 bases). The CDR3 has 15 amino acids. The germline V gene has CDR1 ENHRY and CDR2 SYGVKD. Trimming took 6 bases from V and 2 from J, leaving 14 bases between them. The CDR3: CAIRDTGQGNQPQHF. The CDR3 nucleotides read TGTGCCATCAGGGACACAGGGCAGGGCAATCAGCCCCAGCATTTT.

This clone was counted a single time. The chain couples TRBV28 to TRBJ1-1; TRBD1 aligns across 9 bases. Germline V lookup: CDR1 MDHEN, CDR2 SYDVKM. V trimming: 7 bases; J trimming: 3 bases; junction bases outside the gene matches: 9. The CDR3 covers 15 residues. CDR3 DNA sequence: TGTGCCAGCACCAAAGGGGGGACAGGGTACACTGAAGCTTTCTTT. As protein: CASTKGGTGYTEAFF.

This clone is a singleton in its sample. The chain links TRBV27 to TRBJ2-2, with TRBD1 as a possible D gene (6 bases). Germline values: CDR1 MNHEY, CDR2 SMNVEV (reference sequence). The CDR3 has 13 residues. Trimming removed 6 bases from V and 4 bases from J, with 9 bases in between. Written as DNA, the CDR3 is TGTGCCAGCAGGCCCAGGGGCACCGGGGAGCTGTTTTTT. It is translated as CASRPRGTGELFF.

The rearrangement links TRBV28 to TRBJ2-7, with 8 bases that match TRBD2. The CDR3 totals 13 residues. V trimming: 7 bases; J trimming: 3 bases; junction bases outside the gene matches: 5. From germline, CDR1 is MDHEN and CDR2 SYDVKM. The CDR3 DNA is TGTGCCAGCAATCGGGAGGGCCTCTACGAGCAGTACTTC. This gives the protein CASNREGLYEQYF.

CDR3 nucleotides: TGTGCCAGCAGCTTGGCTAATACAGGGGGCACTGAAGCTTTCTTT. Protein sequence: CASSLANTGGTEAFF. The chain combines TRBV5-4 with TRBJ1-1; 8 bases match TRBD1. V shed 0 bases, J shed 4 bases, and the junction held 5 bases outside the gene matches. The CDR3 length is 15 residues. Germline values: CDR1 SGHNT, CDR2 YYREEE (reference sequence).

This clone was picked up a small number of times. This chain uses TRBV5-8 with TRBJ1-2; 9 bases are shared with TRBD1. CDR3 length equals 14 residues. Unmatched junction bases numbered 4, after V lost 1 base and J lost 6 bases. In germline, CDR1 is SGHTS, CDR2 YDEGEE. CDR3 residues: CASSLTGTGNGYTF. DNA for the CDR3: TGTGCCAGCAGCTTGACTGGGACAGGGAATGGCTACACCTTC.

This clone was seen only once. This chain joins TRBV6-1 and TRBJ2-7; D may be TRBD2 (5 bases). The CDR3 runs 15 residues. The germline V and J ends were trimmed by 2 bases and 4 bases, with 15 bases remaining between them. CDR1 and CDR2 from the germline V gene are MNHNS and SASEGT. CDR3 DNA sequence: TGTGCCAGCAGTGAACGGCGAGGGATCGGTTACGAGCAGTACTTC. This gives the protein CASSERRGIGYEQYF.

The V and J genes are TRBV9 and TRBJ2-3, with TRBD2 matching over 9 bases. CDR1 is SGDLS, CDR2 YYNGEE, per germline. This CDR3 comprises 16 residues. The junction had 10 bases not matched to a gene; V was cut back by 3 bases and J by 5 bases. The CDR3: CASSGEASGKLDTQYF. The CDR3 coding sequence is TGTGCCAGCAGCGGCGAGGCTAGCGGGAAGCTAGATACGCAGTATTTT.

The chain carries TRBV6-5 and TRBJ1-3; 9 nucleotides line up with TRBD1. From germline, CDR1 is MNHEY and CDR2 SVGAGI. Trimming at V came to 6 bases and at J to 4 bases, leaving 10 bases not matched to a gene. The CDR3 loop spans 16 amino acids. Here the CDR3 DNA reads TGTGCCAGCAGATACCGAAACAGGGGGCAAGGAAACACCATATATTTT. Protein sequence: CASRYRNRGQGNTIYF.

The chain has TRBV6-2 or TRBV6-3 and TRBJ1-6; 7 bases align to TRBD1. The CDR3 contains 14 residues. CDR1 and CDR2 from the germline V gene are MNHEY and SVGEGT. J gave up 9 bases and V 2 bases, and 4 bases lay outside the gene matches. The CDR3 nucleotides read TGTGCCAGCAGTTACGGGCAGGGGGGTTCACCCCTCCACTTT. It specifies CASSYGQGGSPLHF.

The chain is built from TRBV11-3 and TRBJ2-1; D could derive from TRBD1 or TRBD2 (6 bases each). The CDR3 runs 15 residues. The V gene's germline CDR1 is SGHNT and CDR2 YENEEA. V shed 1 base and J shed 0 bases, with 7 bases lying between them. The CDR3 reads CASSLGGASYNEQFF. The DNA of the CDR3 is TGTGCCAGCAGCTTAGGGGGGGCCTCCTACAATGAGCAGTTCTTC. Drawing the rest from reference TRBV11-3 and TRBJ2-1, the complete variable domain is EAGVVQSPRYKIIEKKQPVAFWCNPISGHNTLYWYLQNLGQGPELLIRYENEEAVDDSQLPKDRFSAERLKGVDSTLKIQPAELGDSAVYLCASSLGGASYNEQFFGPGTRLTVL.

CDR3 in amino acids: CASSGTGGTEAFF. The CDR3 DNA is TGTGCCAGCAGTGGGACAGGGGGAACTGAAGCTTTCTTT. The V and J genes are TRBV2 and TRBJ1-1, with 10 bases identical to TRBD1. The CDR3 length is 13 residues. With V trimmed by 4 bases and J by 5 bases, 1 base remained unmatched. Germline V gene data show CDR1 as SNHLY and CDR2 as FYNNEI.

This chain links TRBV11-3 with TRBJ2-1; perhaps D is TRBD1 or TRBD2 (5 bases each). The CDR3 is 14 residues long. Germline V lookup: CDR1 SGHNT, CDR2 YENEEA. V shed 1 base and J shed 5 bases, with 9 bases lying between them. CDR3 region: CASSLGGSNNEQFF. CDR3 nucleotide sequence: TGTGCCAGCAGCTTAGGGGGGTCAAACAATGAGCAGTTCTTC.

The chain is built from TRBV9 and TRBJ1-2; 7 positions match TRBD1. Germline V lookup: CDR1 SGDLS, CDR2 YYNGEE. Trimming removed 0 bases from V and 4 bases from J; junction bases left unmatched: 3. The CDR3 sequence is 14 residues long. The CDR3 sequence is CASSVGGGVYGYTF. Here the CDR3 DNA reads TGTGCCAGCAGCGTAGGAGGGGGCGTCTATGGCTACACCTTC.

The V gene is TRBV18, the J gene TRBJ2-1; maybe TRBD2 (5 bases). This CDR3 has 14 amino acids. Trimming pared 3 bases from V and 4 bases from J, leaving 10 bases between. The germline V gene has CDR1 KGHSH and CDR2 LQKENI. The CDR3 DNA reads as TGTGCCAGCTCACCGATACTAGAATACAATGAGCAGTTCTTC. Translating it yields CASSPILEYNEQFF.

V usage is TRBV6-5 and J usage is TRBJ1-5, with TRBD1 matching 8 bases. Germline CDR1 reads MNHEY; CDR2 reads SVGAGI. The CDR3 consists of 15 residues. The V segment lost 6 bases and the J segment 1 base; nucleotides outside the gene matches: 5. As DNA, the CDR3 is TGTGCCAGCAGCCGTGGACAGGGCAGCAATCAGCCCCAGCATTTT. Amino acid sequence: CASSRGQGSNQPQHF.

The rearrangement links TRBV10-1 to TRBJ2-1; TRBD1 matches 7 bases. CDR3 length equals 15 residues. CDR1 and CDR2 from the germline V gene are WNHNN and SYGVQD (reference sequence). The trim removed 3 bases at V and 4 bases at J, leaving 6 bases unmatched. The CDR3 DNA is TGCGCCAGCAGTGAAGGGGACAGACGATACAATGAGCAGTTCTTC. It codes for CASSEGDRRYNEQFF.

The chain carries TRBV28 and TRBJ1-5; D gene ambiguous. Germline-derived CDR1 and CDR2 are MDHEN and SYDVKM. CDR3 length: 12 amino acids. V lost 2 bases and J 7 bases, leaving 6 bases between the germline ends. The CDR3 region has the DNA TGTGCCAGCAGTTTAAGACACCAGCCCCAGCATTTT. It is translated as CASSLRHQPQHF.

J is TRBJ1-2 and V is TRBV19, with D perhaps TRBD1 (5 bases). CDR1 and CDR2 from the germline V gene are LNHDA and SQIVND (reference sequence). V was clipped by 4 bases and J by 2 bases, with 8 bases between them. This CDR3 contains 13 residues. The CDR3 region is CASSKGDNYGYTF. CDR3 in DNA: TGTGCCAGTAGTAAAGGGGACAACTATGGCTACACCTTC.

In nucleotides, the CDR3 is TGTGCCAGCAGCTTAGTCGGCGGGAGAGACTACGAGCAGTACTTC. It translates to CASSLVGGRDYEQYF. This chain joins TRBV7-9 and TRBJ2-7; TRBD2 matches 7 bases. V lost 1 base, J lost 3 bases, and 6 bases stayed unmatched. CDR3 length: 15 amino acids. Germline lookup yields CDR1 SEHNR and CDR2 FQNEAQ (reference sequence). Full variable domain (outside the CDR3, taken from reference TRBV7-9 and TRBJ2-7): DTGVSQNPRHKITKRGQNVTFRCDPISEHNRLYWYRQTLGQGPEFLTYFQNEAQLEKSRLLSDRFSAERPKGSFSTLEIQRTEQGDSAMYLCASSLVGGRDYEQYFGPGTRLTVT.